This T cell receptor beta chain was identified in a study of glioma-infiltrating T cells after dendritic cell vaccination. Study-wide points: Few patients contributed both blood and tumor specimens.

Concerning this clone itself: Antigen unknown.

No glioblastoma patient carried an isocitrate dehydrogenase mutation. The V and J ends lost 5 bases and 8 bases respectively, with 19 bases between them. This CDR3 spans 15 amino acids. Germline V gives CDR1 SGHAT, CDR2 FQDESV (reference sequence). The PCR used 60 V beta and 13 J beta primers. TCRdb keeps only in-frame clones here, not all; method: immunoSEQ multiplex PCR. The sample lists 55,000 to 70,000 clones, roughly 80% occurring once. This receptor was taken from a human donor with glioblastoma. Sample: blood, taken before dendritic cell vaccination. V usage is TRBV11-1 and J usage is TRBJ2-1, with TRBD1 as a possible D gene (6 bases). Here the CDR3 reads CASSPQAQGLDEQFF. As DNA, the CDR3 is TGTGCCAGCAGCCCCCAAGCGCAGGGGTTGGATGAGCAGTTCTTC.